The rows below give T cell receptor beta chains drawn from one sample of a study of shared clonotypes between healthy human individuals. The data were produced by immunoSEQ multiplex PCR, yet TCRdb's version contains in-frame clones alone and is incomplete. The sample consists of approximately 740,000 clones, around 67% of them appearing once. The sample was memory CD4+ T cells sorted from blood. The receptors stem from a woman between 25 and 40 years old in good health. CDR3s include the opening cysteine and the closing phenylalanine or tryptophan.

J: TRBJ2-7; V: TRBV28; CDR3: CASSKTTDWEQYF
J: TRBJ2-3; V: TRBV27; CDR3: CASSPRGQSTDTQYF
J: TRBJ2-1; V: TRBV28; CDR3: CASTALGTGDNEQFF
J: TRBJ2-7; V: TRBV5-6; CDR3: CASSDFRADMSYEQYF
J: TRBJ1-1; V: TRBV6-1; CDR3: CASRETGNTEAFF
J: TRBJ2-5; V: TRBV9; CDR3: CASSTKDRVLETQYF
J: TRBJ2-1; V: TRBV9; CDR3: CASSVGGLAGDNEQFF
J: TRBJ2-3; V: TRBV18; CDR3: CASSPQSQDTQYF
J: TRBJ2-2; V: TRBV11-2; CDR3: CASYKFNGELFF
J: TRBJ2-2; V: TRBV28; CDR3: CASIIGSGANTGELFF
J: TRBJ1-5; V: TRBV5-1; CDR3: CASSLNPGQEGMVAQHF
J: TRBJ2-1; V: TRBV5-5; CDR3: CASSLSREEQFF
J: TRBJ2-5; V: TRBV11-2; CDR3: CASSSDPGNQETQYF
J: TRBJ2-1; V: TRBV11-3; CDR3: CASSRTVNEQFF
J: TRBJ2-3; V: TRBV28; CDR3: CASSLWEDGRFSDTQYF
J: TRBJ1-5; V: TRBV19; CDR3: CASTAGTARRQPQHF
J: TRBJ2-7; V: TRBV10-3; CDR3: CAISDRAGTYEQYF
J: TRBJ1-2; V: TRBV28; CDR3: CASSLTGGKANYGYTF
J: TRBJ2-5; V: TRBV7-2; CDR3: CASSYPPSGASETQYF
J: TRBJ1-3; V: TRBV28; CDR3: CASSSPGGRTGNTIYF
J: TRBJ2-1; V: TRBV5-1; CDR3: CATALASSYNEQFF
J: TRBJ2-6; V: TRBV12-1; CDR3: CASIRGVSGANVLTF
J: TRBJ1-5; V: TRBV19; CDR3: CASSMDSLAQPQHF
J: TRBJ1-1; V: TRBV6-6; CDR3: CASSYQGGNTEAFF
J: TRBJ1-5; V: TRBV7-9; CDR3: CASSSSSGPQHF
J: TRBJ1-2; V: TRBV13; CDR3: CASSFYREVDYGYTF
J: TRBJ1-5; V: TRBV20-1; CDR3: CSARGGQPQHF
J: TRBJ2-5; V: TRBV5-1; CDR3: CASSYSAGLQETQYF
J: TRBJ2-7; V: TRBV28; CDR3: CASSLIGTSGEQYF
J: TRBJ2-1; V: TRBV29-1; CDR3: CSGLAGEDEQFF
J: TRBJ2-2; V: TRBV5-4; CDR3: CASSLEGDERELFF
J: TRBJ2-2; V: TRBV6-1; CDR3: CASSEQTGNTGELFF
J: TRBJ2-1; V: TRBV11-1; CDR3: CASRVRDSPTGEQFF
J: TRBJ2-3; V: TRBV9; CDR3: CASSVGSGASTDTQYF
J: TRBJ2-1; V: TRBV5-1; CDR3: CASSLASGGYNEQFF
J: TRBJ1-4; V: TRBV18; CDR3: CASSPLGQGGEKLFF
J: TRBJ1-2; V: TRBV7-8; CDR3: CASSLGKVPTGYTF
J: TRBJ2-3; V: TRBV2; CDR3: CASSVGNTDTQYF
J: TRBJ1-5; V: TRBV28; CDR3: CASLGPGEVRGQPQHF
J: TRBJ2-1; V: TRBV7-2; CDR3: CASSLVVLVDNEQFF
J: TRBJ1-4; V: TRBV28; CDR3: CASSLGGRDEKLFF
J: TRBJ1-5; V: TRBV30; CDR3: CAWSGQGPYSNQPQHF
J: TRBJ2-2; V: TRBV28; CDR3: CASSSGLAGVATGELFF
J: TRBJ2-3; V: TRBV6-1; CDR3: CASREGYTDTQYF
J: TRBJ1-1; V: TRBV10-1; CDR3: CASSENMNTEAFF
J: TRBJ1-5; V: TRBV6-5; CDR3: CASSPRPGGVQPQHF
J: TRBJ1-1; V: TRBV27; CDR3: CASGSKFMNTEAFF
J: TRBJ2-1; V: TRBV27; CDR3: CASRTGTAFDEQFF
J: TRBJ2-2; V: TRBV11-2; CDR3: CASTVGRNTGELFF
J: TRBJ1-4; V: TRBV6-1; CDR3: CASSESKGGAREKLFF
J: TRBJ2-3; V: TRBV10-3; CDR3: CAISKGLAGSGDTQYF
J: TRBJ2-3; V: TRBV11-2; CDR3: CASSTAGPWDTQYF
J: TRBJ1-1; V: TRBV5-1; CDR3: CASSSGQGVTEAFF
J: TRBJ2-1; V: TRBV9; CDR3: CASSPRQGTNNEQFF
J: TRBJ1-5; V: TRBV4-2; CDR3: CASSREGGGASNQPQHF
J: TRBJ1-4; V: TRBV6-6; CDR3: CASRLAINEKLFF
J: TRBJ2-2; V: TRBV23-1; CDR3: CASSHHGRPGELFF
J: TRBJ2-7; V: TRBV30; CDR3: CAWSRLGYEQYF
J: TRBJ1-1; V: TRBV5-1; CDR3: CASSLVPPTMNTEAFF